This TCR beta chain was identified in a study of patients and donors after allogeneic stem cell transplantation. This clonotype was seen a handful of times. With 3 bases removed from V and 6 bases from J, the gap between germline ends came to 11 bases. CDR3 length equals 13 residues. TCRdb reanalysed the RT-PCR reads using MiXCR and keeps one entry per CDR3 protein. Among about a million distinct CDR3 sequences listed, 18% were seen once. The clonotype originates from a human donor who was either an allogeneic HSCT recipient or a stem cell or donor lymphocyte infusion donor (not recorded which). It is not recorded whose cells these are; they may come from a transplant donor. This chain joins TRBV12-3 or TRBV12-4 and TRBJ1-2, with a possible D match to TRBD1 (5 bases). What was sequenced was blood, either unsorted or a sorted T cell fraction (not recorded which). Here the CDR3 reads CASSFRRENGYTF. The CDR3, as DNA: TGTGCCAGCAGTTTCCGCAGGGAGAATGGCTACACCTTC.